The following is a T cell receptor (beta chain) sequence with its context. The data originate from a study of CD8 T cells in Susac syndrome. In germline, CDR1 is SGHNT, CDR2 YYREEE (reference sequence). The ends were cut back, 2 bases at V and 1 base at J, with 15 bases in the middle. The CDR3 has 16 amino acids. The RNA input was roughly 0.45 to 1 ug, and it was reverse transcribed with random hexamers. TCRdb called the immunoSEQ multiplex PCR reads again in MiXCR, with one record for every CDR3 protein. The sample shows tens of thousands of distinct CDR3 sequences, around 94% of them seen only once.

This TCR was sampled from a human donor in good health. The chain is built from TRBV5-4 and TRBJ1-1; D remains unclear. The sample consisted of CD8+ T cells from PBMCs. CDR3 nucleotide sequence: TGTGCCAGCAGCTTTAGGCCCCTGACTTCGAACACTGAAGCTTTCTTT. It codes for CASSFRPLTSNTEAFF.